What follows describes a single T cell receptor beta chain. Its antigen is unidentified. This CDR3 is 16 amino acids long. Deletions cut 6 bases from V and 0 bases from J, with 18 bases between. Germline CDR1 DFQATT, CDR2 SNEGSKA (reference sequence). This sample was taken from a study of T cell repertoires in cytomegalovirus infection. Across the study: Indications of both CMV infection and matching HLA type were provided by public TCR beta signatures. Study-level findings and limits: HLA-C-restricted CMV-specific TCR beta clonotypes prevailed in the ex vivo response. There were carriers of CMV plus the relevant HLA, and cumulative public TCR beta family frequency identified them.

TCRdb fed the reads into MiXCR, producing one record per CDR3 protein. The sample includes around 450,000 distinct CDR3 sequences, approximately 31% of them seen just once. The rearrangement uses TRBV20-1 and TRBJ1-5, with D perhaps TRBD1 (6 bases). The source is a human donor in good health (CMV status not recorded). Some clones in this sample may be carry-over from other donors' samples. Sequencing input: PBMCs. CDR3 sequence: CSALSTGLGSNQPQHF. CDR3 sequence (DNA): TGCAGTGCCCTATCTACAGGGTTGGGTAGCAATCAGCCCCAGCATTTT.